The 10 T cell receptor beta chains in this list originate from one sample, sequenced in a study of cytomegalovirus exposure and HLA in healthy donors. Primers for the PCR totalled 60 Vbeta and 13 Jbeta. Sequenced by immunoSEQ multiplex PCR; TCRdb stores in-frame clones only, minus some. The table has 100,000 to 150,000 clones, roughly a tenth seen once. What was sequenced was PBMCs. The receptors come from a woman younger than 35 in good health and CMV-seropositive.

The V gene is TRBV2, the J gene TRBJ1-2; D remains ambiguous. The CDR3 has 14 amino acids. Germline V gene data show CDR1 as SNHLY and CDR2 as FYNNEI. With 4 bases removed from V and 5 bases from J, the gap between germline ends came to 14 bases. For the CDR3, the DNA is TGTGCCAGCAGTGTTGAGGGCGCGAAGTATGGCTACACCTTC. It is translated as CASSVEGAKYGYTF.

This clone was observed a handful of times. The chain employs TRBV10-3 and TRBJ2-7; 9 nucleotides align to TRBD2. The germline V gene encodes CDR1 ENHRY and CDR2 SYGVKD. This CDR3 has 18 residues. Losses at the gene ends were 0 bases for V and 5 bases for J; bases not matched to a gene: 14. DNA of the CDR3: TGTGCCATCAGTGAGTCTATCCCAGGAGGCAGCGGGAGGAACGAGCAGTACTTC. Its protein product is CAISESIPGGSGRNEQYF.

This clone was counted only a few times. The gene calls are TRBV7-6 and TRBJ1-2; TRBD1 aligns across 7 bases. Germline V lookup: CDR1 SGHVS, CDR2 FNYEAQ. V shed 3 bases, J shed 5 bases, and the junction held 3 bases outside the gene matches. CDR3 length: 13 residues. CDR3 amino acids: CASSFKQGYGYTF. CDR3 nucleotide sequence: TGTGCCAGCAGCTTTAAACAGGGGTATGGCTACACCTTC.

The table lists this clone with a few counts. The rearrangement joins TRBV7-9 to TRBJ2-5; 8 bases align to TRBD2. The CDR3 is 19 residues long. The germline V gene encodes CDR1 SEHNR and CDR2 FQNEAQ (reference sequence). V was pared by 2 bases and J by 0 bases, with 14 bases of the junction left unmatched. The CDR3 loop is CASSLIVLAGLEYQETQYF. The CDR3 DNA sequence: TGTGCCAGCAGCTTAATAGTCCTAGCGGGTTTGGAGTACCAAGAGACCCAGTACTTC.

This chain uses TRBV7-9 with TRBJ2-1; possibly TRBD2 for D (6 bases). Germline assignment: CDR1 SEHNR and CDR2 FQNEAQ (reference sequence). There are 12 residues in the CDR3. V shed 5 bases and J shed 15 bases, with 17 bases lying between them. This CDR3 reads CASSQTDYRLFF. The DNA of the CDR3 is TGTGCCAGCAGCCAAACGGACTACCGGCTGTTCTTC.

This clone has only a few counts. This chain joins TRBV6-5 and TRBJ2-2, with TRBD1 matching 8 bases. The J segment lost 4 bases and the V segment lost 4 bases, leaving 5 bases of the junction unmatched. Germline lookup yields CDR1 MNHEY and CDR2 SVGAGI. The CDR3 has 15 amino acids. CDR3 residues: CASSSADRATGELFF. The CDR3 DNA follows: TGTGCCAGCAGTTCTGCGGACAGGGCCACCGGGGAGCTGTTTTTT.

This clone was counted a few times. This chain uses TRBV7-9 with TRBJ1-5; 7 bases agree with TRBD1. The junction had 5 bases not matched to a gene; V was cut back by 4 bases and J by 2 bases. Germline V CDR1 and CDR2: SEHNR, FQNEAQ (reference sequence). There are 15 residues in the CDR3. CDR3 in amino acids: CASSSGGVGNQPQHF. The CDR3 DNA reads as TGTGCCAGCAGCTCAGGGGGTGTGGGCAATCAGCCCCAGCATTTT. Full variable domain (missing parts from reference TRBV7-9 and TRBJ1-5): DTGVSQNPRHKITKRGQNVTFRCDPISEHNRLYWYRQTLGQGPEFLTYFQNEAQLEKSRLLSDRFSAERPKGSFSTLEIQRTEQGDSAMYLCASSSGGVGNQPQHFGDGTRLSIL.

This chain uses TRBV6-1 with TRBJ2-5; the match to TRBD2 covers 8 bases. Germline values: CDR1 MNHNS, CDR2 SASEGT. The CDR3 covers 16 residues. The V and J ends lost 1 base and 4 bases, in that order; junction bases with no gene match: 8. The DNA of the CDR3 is TGTGCCAGCAGTGAAGATGACGGGAGGGCCGCAGAGACCCAGTACTTC. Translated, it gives CASSEDDGRAAETQYF.

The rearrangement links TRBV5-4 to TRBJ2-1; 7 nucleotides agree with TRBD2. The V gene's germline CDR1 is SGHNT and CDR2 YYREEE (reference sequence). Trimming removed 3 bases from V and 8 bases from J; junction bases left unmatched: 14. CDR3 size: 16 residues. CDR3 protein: CASSYDIGGSGHEQFF. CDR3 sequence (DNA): TGTGCCAGCAGCTACGACATTGGCGGGAGTGGGCATGAGCAGTTCTTC.

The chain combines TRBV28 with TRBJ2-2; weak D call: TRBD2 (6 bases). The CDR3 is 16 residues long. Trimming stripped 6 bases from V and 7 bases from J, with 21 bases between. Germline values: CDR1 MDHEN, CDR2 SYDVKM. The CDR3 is CASSLPLPGTLGELFF. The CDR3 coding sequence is TGTGCCAGCAGCCTTCCGCTACCCGGGACTCTCGGGGAGCTGTTTTTT.